This T cell receptor (beta chain) is from a study of blood T cells in healthy people across ages. Between the trimmed V and J ends, which lost 9 bases and 1 base, there was a span of 16 bases. This CDR3 spans 14 amino acids. The germline gives CDR1 MNHNY, CDR2 SVGAGI (reference sequence). The sample holds many counts of this clonotype. Its antigen is as yet unknown. Study-level results: PBMCs were not sorted, which prevented a conclusive comparison of naive versus antigen-experienced cells. Roughly linear declines in TCR beta diversity per million T cells occurred with age.

PCR was performed a second time for 7 to 11 cycles using a sample-barcoded 5' primer and a J-beta primer mix. Carrying 12 random nucleotides, a template-switch adaptor labeled each individual cDNA molecule. TCRdb passed the 5' RACE reads through MiXCR, listing each CDR3 protein once. The sample shows 1.5 million to 2 million distinct CDR3 sequences, 28% of them seen only once. The V gene is TRBV6-6, the J gene TRBJ2-7; D is unresolved. The sequenced material came from blood. This TCR was recovered from a woman aged 30 to 39 in good health. In DNA form, the CDR3 reads TGTGCCAGTTCAGAGCGTCAGATATCCTACGAGCAGTACTTC. Its translation: CASSERQISYEQYF.